One sample yielded the 18 T cell receptor beta chains listed below, sequenced in a study of early T cells in non-severe SARS-CoV-2 infection. MiXCR, run by TCRdb on the 5' RACE reads, gives a single entry per CDR3 protein. Counted here are tens of thousands of distinct CDR3 sequences, 10% to 15% occurring once; the ten biggest clones make up approximately 4.7%. The specimen was whole blood, collected at baseline. The receptors were gathered from an adult who was a healthcare worker with PCR-confirmed SARS-CoV-2 infection or an uninfected control (not recorded which).

J is TRBJ1-5 and V is TRBV12-3 or TRBV12-4; a weak D match, TRBD1 (6 bases). The V end was cut by 3 bases, the J end by 2 bases, with 11 bases between. The CDR3 totals 15 residues. The CDR3 bases are TGTGCCAGCAGTTTTACAGGGAACGGCAATCAGCCCCAGCATTTT. This translates into CASSFTGNGNQPQHF.

This clonotype was recorded many times. The chain joins TRBV28 to TRBJ2-7; D perhaps matches TRBD2 (5 bases). Germline CDR1 and CDR2: MDHEN and SYDVKM. V lost 6 bases and J lost 4, with 19 bases in between. This CDR3 comprises 15 residues. The CDR3: CASRLMSPGNYEQYF. In DNA, the CDR3 is TGTGCCAGCAGGCTCATGAGCCCGGGAAATTACGAGCAGTACTTC. Complete variable domain (other parts from reference TRBV28 and TRBJ2-7): DVKVTQSSRYLVKRTGEKVFLECVQDMDHENMFWYRQDPGLGLRLIYFSYDVKMKEKGDIPEGYSVSREKKERFSLILESASTNQTSMYLCASRLMSPGNYEQYFGPGTRLTVT.

This clonotype was recorded only once. V gene TRBV11-3 combines with J gene TRBJ1-3; D gene unclear. CDR1 and CDR2 from the germline V gene are SGHNT and YENEEA. CDR3 length: 13 amino acids. With 6 bases removed from V and 4 bases from J, the gap between germline ends came to 10 bases. The CDR3 sequence is CASSLGGGNTIYF. The CDR3 region has the DNA TGTGCCAGCAGTCTCGGTGGAGGAAACACCATATATTTT. The full variable domain, with the rest looked up from reference TRBV11-3 and TRBJ1-3, is EAGVVQSPRYKIIEKKQPVAFWCNPISGHNTLYWYLQNLGQGPELLIRYENEEAVDDSQLPKDRFSAERLKGVDSTLKIQPAELGDSAVYLCASSLGGGNTIYFGEGSWLTVV.

This clonotype was observed a few times. The chain combines TRBV30 with TRBJ1-3; D ambiguous. Trimming took 0 bases from V and 4 from J, leaving 4 bases between them. The CDR3 covers 12 residues. Germline CDR1 reads GTSNPN; CDR2 reads SVGIG (reference sequence). CDR3 loop: CAWSVGGNTIYF. DNA for the CDR3: TGTGCCTGGAGTGTGGGAGGAAACACCATATATTTT. The entire variable domain, with the rest obtained from reference TRBV30 and TRBJ1-3, is as follows: SQTIHQWPATLVQPVGSPLSLECTVEGTSNPNLYWYRQAAGRGLQLLFYSVGIGQISSEVPQNLSASRPQDRQFILSSKKLLLSDSGFYLCAWSVGGNTIYFGEGSWLTVV.

In this sample, this clonotype turned up once. One junction end disagrees with the germline gene, perhaps due to a read error. The chain is built from TRBV10-2 and TRBJ1-2; D may be TRBD1 (6 bases). Germline V gene lookup returns CDR1 WSHSY and CDR2 SAAADI. The CDR3 totals 17 residues. CDR3 amino acids: CASSGGGADSAAYGYTF. CDR3 DNA sequence: TGTGCCAGCAGTGGAGGAGGAGCGGACAGCGCGGCCTATGGCTACACCTTC.

This clonotype was counted at least ten times. This rearrangement joins TRBV11-2 to TRBJ2-2; no definite D call. Germline CDR1 SGHAT, CDR2 FQNNGV. V was pared by 1 base and J by 4 bases, with 7 bases between. The CDR3 covers 14 residues. For the CDR3, the DNA is TGTGCCAGCAGCTTAGTCGGAGTCACCGGGGAGCTGTTTTTT. Its translation is CASSLVGVTGELFF. Together with reference TRBV11-2 and TRBJ2-2, the CDR3 gives the full variable domain: EAGVAQSPRYKIIEKRQSVAFWCNPISGHATLYWYQQILGQGPKLLIQFQNNGVVDDSQLPKDRFSAERLKGVDSTLKIQPAKLEDSAVYLCASSLVGVTGELFFGEGSRLTVL.

This clonotype was found a few times. V usage is TRBV7-2 and J usage is TRBJ1-2, with D perhaps TRBD1 (6 bases). The V gene's germline CDR1 is SGHTA and CDR2 FQGNSA. The CDR3 is 13 amino acids. V lost 5 bases and J 4 bases, leaving 11 bases between the germline ends. The CDR3 DNA reads TGTGCCAGCAGCCGAGGACAGATCTATGGCTACACCTTC. Translation: CASSRGQIYGYTF.

This clonotype came up many times. The rearrangement joins TRBV6-6 to TRBJ1-5; D gene ambiguous. This CDR3 region has 14 residues. Trimming took off 8 bases at V and 0 bases at J, with 11 bases between the two ends. Germline V lookup: CDR1 MNHNY, CDR2 SVGAGI (reference sequence). The CDR3 loop is CASLTDYSNQPQHF. The CDR3 DNA is TGTGCCAGCTTGACCGATTATAGCAATCAGCCCCAGCATTTT.

This chain's CDR3 is CASSDNRGRETQYF. DNA of the CDR3: TGTGCCAGCAGTGATAACAGGGGCCGTGAGACCCAGTACTTC. The rearrangement joins TRBV2 to TRBJ2-5; 7 nucleotides line up with TRBD1. Trimming at V came to 3 bases and at J to 5 bases, leaving 6 bases not matched to a gene. The CDR3 contains 14 residues. Germline V gene lookup returns CDR1 SNHLY and CDR2 FYNNEI.

This clonotype appeared a few times. The rearrangement joins TRBV7-6 to TRBJ2-2; TRBD2 aligns across 13 bases. The CDR3 is 16 amino acids. V trimming: 4 bases; J trimming: 7 bases; junction bases outside the gene matches: 6. Germline lookup yields CDR1 SGHVS and CDR2 FNYEAQ. The CDR3 bases are TGTGCCAGCAGCTGGAGACTAGCGGGGGGCCACGGGGAGCTGTTTTTT. It yields the protein CASSWRLAGGHGELFF. The full variable domain, its missing parts supplied by reference TRBV7-6 and TRBJ2-2, is GAGVSQSPRYKVTKRGQDVALRCDPISGHVSLYWYRQALGQGPEFLTYFNYEAQQDKSGLPNDRFSAERPEGSISTLTIQRTEQRDSAMYRCASSWRLAGGHGELFFGEGSRLTVL.

This sequence joins TRBV7-3 and TRBJ2-1, with 8 bases matching TRBD1. Germline-derived CDR1 and CDR2 are SGHTA and FQGTGA. V lost 5 bases to trimming and J lost 10 bases; unmatched junction nucleotides: 10. The CDR3 is made up of 14 amino acids. The CDR3 DNA reads as TGTGCCAGCAGCGCTGGACAGGGAAGAAGCGAGCAGTTCTTC. Amino acid sequence: CASSAGQGRSEQFF. The full variable domain, in which reference TRBV7-3 and TRBJ2-1 provide the parts outside the CDR3, is GAGVSQTPSNKVTEKGKYVELRCDPISGHTALYWYRQSLGQGPEFLIYFQGTGAADDSGLPNDRFFAVRPEGSVSTLKIQRTERGDSAVYLCASSAGQGRSEQFFGPGTRLTVL.

A few counts support this clonotype. The V and J genes are TRBV12-3 or TRBV12-4 and TRBJ1-1; D call uncertain. Trimming pared 10 bases from V and 4 bases from J, leaving 16 bases between. The CDR3 covers 13 residues. DNA of the CDR3: TGTGCCAACTCGGGCCCCACGTCCACTGAAGCTTTCTTT. Translation: CANSGPTSTEAFF.

This clonotype has at least ten counts. The rearrangement joins TRBV2 to TRBJ1-2; D possibly corresponds to TRBD1 (5 bases). The CDR3 covers 13 residues. Germline lookup yields CDR1 SNHLY and CDR2 FYNNEI. Trimming shortened V by 6 bases and J by 4 bases, and 12 bases separated the two germline ends. In nucleotides, the CDR3 is TGTGCCAGCAGAACCGGGACGGCCTATGGCTACACCTTC. This gives the protein CASRTGTAYGYTF.

At least ten counts were recorded for this clonotype. The rearrangement links TRBV3-1 to TRBJ1-3, with TRBD1 as a possible D gene (5 bases). CDR1 is LGHDT and CDR2 is YNNKEL in the germline V gene (reference sequence). Deletions cut 7 bases from V and 3 bases from J, with 16 bases between. The CDR3 length is 15 residues. The CDR3 nucleotides read TGTGCCAGCACCCCGAAAGGGGCAGTTGGAAACACCATATATTTT. It yields the protein CASTPKGAVGNTIYF.

This clonotype occurred a few times. V gene TRBV5-1 combines with J gene TRBJ1-2, with a tentative D call TRBD1 (6 bases). This CDR3 comprises 13 residues. With 4 bases removed from V and 4 bases from J, the gap between germline ends came to 11 bases. Germline-derived CDR1 and CDR2 are SGHRS and YFSETQ. Here the CDR3 reads CASSLDSLYGYTF. CDR3 DNA: TGCGCCAGCAGCCTGGACAGCCTCTATGGCTACACCTTC.

To note about this clonotype: This likely traces to a read error, being one base from a far larger clone. V usage is TRBV12-3 or TRBV12-4 and J usage is TRBJ2-7; D is undetermined. This CDR3 region has 11 residues. Deletions cut 4 bases from V and 5 bases from J, with 6 bases between. The CDR3 nucleotides read TGTGCCAGCAGTTCCACCGACGAGCAGTACTTC. Translation gives CASSSTDEQYF.

There are many counts of this clonotype. This sequence joins TRBV20-1 and TRBJ2-1, with 7 bases fitting TRBD1. This CDR3 is built from 14 residues. The V gene end was trimmed by 5 bases and the J gene end by 4 bases; junction bases not matched to a gene: 8. Germline V gene sequence: CDR1 DFQATT, CDR2 SNEGSKA (reference sequence). The CDR3 DNA is TGCAGTGCTGGTACCCCGACAGGGTACAATGAGCAGTTCTTC. Protein product: CSAGTPTGYNEQFF.

In this sample, this clonotype turned up many times. This chain connects TRBV4-1 to TRBJ1-1; 8 positions agree with TRBD1. This CDR3 is 15 amino acids long. V gave up 2 bases and J gave up 3 bases; unmatched junction bases: 5. The germline gives CDR1 MGHRA, CDR2 YSYEKL. The CDR3 here is CASSQNTGGHTEAFF. DNA for the CDR3: TGCGCCAGCAGCCAAAACACAGGGGGACACACTGAAGCTTTCTTT.